Listed below are T cell receptor beta chains from one sample, sequenced in a study of T cells in Graves' hyperthyroidism and ophthalmopathy. From the multiplex PCR reads, TCRdb called clonotypes with MiXCR, one entry per CDR3 protein. The sample holds approximately 600,000 distinct CDR3 sequences, around 14% seen once. The specimen was blood. All receptors derive from a young woman with Graves' ophthalmopathy. The CDR3 runs from the conserved cysteine through the conserved F or W. Each record gives: V gene, clone size, J gene, CDR3 length, D gene, CDR3 protein, CDR3 DNA. The D gene is left open where the match is weak. Not every row has a clone size; where given, it reads once, few, many or a size class.

TRBV4-1	NA	TRBJ1-2	16	NA	CASSQDSMDRRRGYTF	TGCGCCAGCAGCCAAGATTCCATGGACCGCCGGCGGGGCTACACCTTC
TRBV11-3	few	TRBJ2-7	15	NA	CANSLIGGRAYEQYF	TGTGCCAACAGCTTAATAGGTGGCAGGGCCTACGAGCAGTACTTC
TRBV3-1	many	TRBJ2-1	13	NA	CASSQGESNEQFF	TGTGCCAGCAGCCAAGGAGAGAGCAATGAGCAGTTCTTC
TRBV14	few	TRBJ2-7	16	NA	CASSQEGWYGSYEQYF	TGTGCCAGCAGCCAAGAAGGCTGGTACGGCTCCTACGAGCAGTACTTC
TRBV6-1	NA	TRBJ2-4	16	NA	CASSEAQGIAKNIQYF	TGTGCCAGCAGTGAAGCGCAAGGGATAGCCAAAAACATTCAGTACTTC
TRBV20-1	few	TRBJ1-1	10	NA	CSAPGSEAFF	TGCAGTGCCCCGGGGAGTGAAGCTTTCTTT
TRBV28	NA	TRBJ2-1	17	TRBD2	CASSSGTSGRPKLEQFF	TGTGCCAGCAGTTCCGGGACTAGCGGGAGGCCCAAACTTGAGCAGTTCTTC
TRBV6-1	many	TRBJ2-6	14	NA	CASGEGPGANVLTF	TGTGCCAGCGGTGAGGGCCCTGGGGCCAACGTCCTGACTTTC
TRBV27	many	TRBJ2-1	15	TRBD1	CASSSGTGGYNEQFF	TGTGCCAGCAGTTCCGGGACAGGGGGCTACAATGAGCAGTTCTTC
TRBV28	few	TRBJ1-2	18	NA	CASSPWDPARIANYGYTF	TGTGCCAGCAGTCCATGGGACCCCGCTCGAATAGCTAACTATGGCTACACCTTC
TRBV9	NA	TRBJ1-2	16	NA	CASTPGPPQSNYGYTF	TGTGCCAGCACCCCCGGCCCCCCCCAGTCGAACTATGGCTACACCTTC
TRBV5-1	many	TRBJ2-3	12	NA	CASSGFTDTQYF	TGCGCCAGCAGTGGCTTCACAGATACGCAGTATTTT
TRBV7-2	many	TRBJ1-2	13	NA	CASSLDWDYGYTF	TGTGCCAGCAGCTTAGACTGGGACTATGGCTACACCTTC
TRBV7-9	many	TRBJ2-7	12	NA	CASSELSGEQYF	TGTGCCAGCAGCGAACTCTCCGGCGAGCAGTACTTC
TRBV2	many	TRBJ1-1	17	NA	CASSDQVIGAVNTEAFF	TGTGCCAGCAGTGATCAGGTGATCGGGGCCGTGAACACTGAAGCTTTCTTT
TRBV20-1	many	TRBJ2-1	15	NA	CSARTAEVAYNEQFF	TGCAGTGCTAGAACAGCGGAGGTAGCCTACAATGAGCAGTTCTTC
TRBV20-1	few	TRBJ2-3	13	NA	CSARDPSRDTQYF	TGCAGTGCTAGAGATCCTAGCAGAGATACGCAGTATTTT
TRBV7-8	many	TRBJ1-2	14	TRBD1	CASSPGQGGGPYTF	TGTGCCAGCAGCCCCGGACAGGGCGGCGGGCCCTACACCTTC
TRBV3-1	NA	TRBJ2-2	14	NA	CASSQASGTGELFF	TGTGCCAGCAGCCAAGCATCAGGGACCGGGGAGCTGTTTTTT
TRBV20-1	many	TRBJ1-4	14	NA	CSARGLPGDEKLFF	TGCAGTGCTAGGGGGCTACCCGGGGATGAAAAACTGTTTTTT
TRBV7-8	many	TRBJ2-3	16	NA	CASSLAGGAGRDTQYF	TGTGCCAGCAGCTTAGCGGGGGGGGCGGGGAGAGATACGCAGTATTTT
TRBV12-3/TRBV12-4	many	TRBJ2-3	16	TRBD2	CASRSSSGRNSDTQYF	TGTGCCAGCAGATCCTCTAGCGGGAGGAATTCAGATACGCAGTATTTT
TRBV2	many	TRBJ1-3	15	NA	CASRGGRGAGNTIYF	TGTGCCAGCAGAGGGGGAAGGGGCGCAGGGAACACCATATATTTT
TRBV5-8	many	TRBJ2-5	15	TRBD2	CASSLSGGRKETQYF	TGTGCCAGCAGCTTGAGTGGCGGGAGGAAAGAGACCCAGTACTTC
TRBV14	many	TRBJ1-1	12	NA	CASSGRVPEAFF	TGTGCCAGCAGCGGTCGGGTACCTGAAGCTTTCTTT
TRBV7-9	many	TRBJ2-1	17	TRBD2	CASSTRLAGGVGNEQFF	TGTGCCAGCAGCACTCGACTAGCGGGAGGTGTGGGCAATGAGCAGTTCTTC
TRBV12-3/TRBV12-4	NA	TRBJ2-1	18	TRBD2	CASSFLAGHPSSYNEQFF	TGTGCCAGCAGTTTTCTAGCGGGCCACCCCAGCTCCTACAATGAGCAGTTCTTC
TRBV6-1	NA	TRBJ2-7	14	TRBD1	CASRPQTGSYEQYF	TGTGCCAGCAGACCCCAGACAGGGTCCTACGAGCAGTACTTC
TRBV2	many	TRBJ2-1	13	NA	CASSNDGHNEQFF	TGTGCCAGCAGTAATGACGGACACAATGAGCAGTTCTTC
TRBV13	many	TRBJ2-2	16	NA	CASSLALGANTGELFF	TGTGCCAGCAGCTTAGCGTTGGGGGCGAACACCGGGGAGCTGTTTTTT
TRBV19	many	TRBJ2-1	15	NA	CASSISAQSYNEQFF	TGTGCCAGTAGTATCTCCGCGCAGTCCTACAATGAGCAGTTCTTC
TRBV13	many	TRBJ2-5	16	TRBD2	CASSLDSSGSGETQYF	TGTGCCAGCAGCTTAGATTCTAGCGGGAGCGGCGAGACCCAGTACTTC
TRBV30	many	TRBJ1-6	14	NA	CAWSVRRDNSPLHF	TGTGCCTGGAGTGTACGGCGGGATAATTCACCCCTCCACTTT
TRBV9	few	TRBJ2-7	15	TRBD1	CASSKDRGPSYEQYF	TGTGCCAGCAGCAAAGACAGGGGGCCATCCTACGAGCAGTACTTC
TRBV29-1	NA	TRBJ1-2	16	TRBD1	CSVEDRDRGLVYGYTF	TGCAGCGTTGAAGATCGGGACAGGGGGCTTGTCTATGGCTACACCTTC
TRBV20-1	NA	TRBJ2-1	13	NA	CSARDVLFNEQFF	TGCAGTGCTAGAGATGTACTTTTCAATGAGCAGTTCTTC
TRBV6-1	NA	TRBJ1-5	15	TRBD1	CASRNNRGSNQPQHF	TGTGCCAGCAGGAACAACAGGGGAAGCAATCAGCCCCAGCATTTT
TRBV4-1	few	TRBJ1-5	19	NA	CASSQGYYVGGMIGQPQHF	TGCGCCAGCAGCCAAGGTTACTATGTGGGGGGAATGATTGGTCAGCCCCAGCATTTT
TRBV18	many	TRBJ2-2	16	NA	CASSPQQDGGPGELFF	TGTGCCAGCTCACCACAGCAGGACGGGGGACCCGGGGAGCTGTTTTTT
TRBV28	many	TRBJ1-2	15	NA	CASSLSQGRYYGYTF	TGTGCCAGCAGTTTATCGCAGGGACGGTACTATGGCTACACCTTC
TRBV18	NA	TRBJ2-1	15	NA	CASSPRVRSYNEQFF	TGTGCCAGCTCACCCAGGGTTCGCTCCTACAATGAGCAGTTCTTC
TRBV20-1	NA	TRBJ2-2	15	TRBD1	CSATQGQGSTGELFF	TGCAGTGCTACTCAAGGACAGGGGTCCACCGGGGAGCTGTTTTTT
TRBV20-1	many	TRBJ2-5	16	NA	CSATSSDSASQETQYF	TGCAGTGCTACGTCTTCCGATAGCGCTTCCCAAGAGACCCAGTACTTC
TRBV5-6	many	TRBJ2-7	16	TRBD2	CASSLEGLAGVNEQYF	TGTGCCAGCAGCTTGGAAGGACTAGCGGGAGTAAACGAGCAGTACTTC
TRBV14	many	TRBJ1-2	13	NA	CASSQEARYGYTF	TGTGCCAGCAGCCAAGAAGCGCGGTATGGCTACACCTTC
TRBV19	few	TRBJ2-3	14	NA	CASSIGAPVDTQYF	TGTGCCAGTAGTATTGGGGCGCCGGTAGATACGCAGTATTTT
TRBV20-1	many	TRBJ2-7	13	NA	CSARGTAIYEQYF	TGCAGTGCTAGAGGTACCGCCATCTACGAGCAGTACTTC
TRBV24-1	many	TRBJ2-1	13	NA	CATSEMRGNEQFF	TGTGCCACCAGTGAGATGAGAGGGAATGAGCAGTTCTTC
TRBV29-1	many	TRBJ1-1	13	NA	CSAQGGEIAEAFF	TGCAGCGCACAGGGAGGGGAGATCGCTGAAGCTTTCTTT
TRBV4-2	few	TRBJ1-5	16	NA	CASSQDLKASNQPQHF	TGTGCCAGCAGCCAAGATCTGAAGGCTAGCAATCAGCCCCAGCATTTT
TRBV20-1	few	TRBJ2-1	16	TRBD2	CSARVTSGRAWNEQFF	TGCAGTGCTAGAGTGACTAGCGGGAGGGCTTGGAATGAGCAGTTCTTC
TRBV6-1	many	TRBJ2-3	15	TRBD2	CASSTGTSGTDTQYF	TGTGCCAGCAGTACCGGGACTAGCGGCACAGATACGCAGTATTTT
TRBV9	NA	TRBJ1-5	14	NA	CASSVGAFPGPQHF	TGTGCCAGCAGCGTAGGCGCGTTCCCGGGGCCCCAGCATTTT